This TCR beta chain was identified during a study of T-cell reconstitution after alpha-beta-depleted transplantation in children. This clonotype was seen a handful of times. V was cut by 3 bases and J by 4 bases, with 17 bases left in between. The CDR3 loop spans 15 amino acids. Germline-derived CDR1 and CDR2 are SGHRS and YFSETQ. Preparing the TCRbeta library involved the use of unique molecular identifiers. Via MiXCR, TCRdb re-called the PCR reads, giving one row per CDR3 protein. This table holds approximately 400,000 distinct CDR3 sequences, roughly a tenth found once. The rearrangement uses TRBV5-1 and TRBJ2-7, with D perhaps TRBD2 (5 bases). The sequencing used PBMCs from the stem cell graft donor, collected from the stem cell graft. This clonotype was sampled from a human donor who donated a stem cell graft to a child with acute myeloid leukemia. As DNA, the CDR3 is TGCGCCAGCAGCTCAACTAGTCCCCCCCTTTACGAGCAGTACTTC. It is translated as CASSSTSPPLYEQYF.